The 18 T cell receptor beta chains presented below share a single source sample, sequenced in a study of vaccination effects on CD4 cells after COVID-19. Sequencing was performed with immunoSEQ multiplex PCR; in TCRdb, only in-frame clones are kept and a portion is missing. The table includes tens of thousands of clones, over 60% detected once. Antigen-specific CD4+ T cells expanded by the ViraFEST assay with viral peptide pools were then sequenced. Researchers isolated CD4+ T cells once about 11 days of culture had elapsed. Having tested negative for nucleocapsid antibodies, the vaccine recipients showed no prior SARS-CoV-2 infection. No antigen is known for these receptors. The sequencing here drew on CD4+ T cells from PBMCs cultured with HCoV-NL63 spike peptides, taken before COVID-19 vaccination. These receptor sequences come from a human donor who received a COVID-19 vaccine.

This chain joins TRBV30 and TRBJ1-6; TRBD1 agrees at 7 bases. Per germline, CDR1 GTSNPN and CDR2 SVGIG (reference sequence). This CDR3 has 13 amino acids. Trimming took 2 bases from V and 7 from J; bases not matched to a gene: 2. The CDR3 DNA sequence: TGTGCCTGGAGTCCGGACAGGAATTCACCCCTCCACTTT. Amino acids: CAWSPDRNSPLHF.

V is TRBV28 and J is TRBJ2-7, with D possibly being TRBD2 (6 bases). The CDR3 length is 14 residues. Germline V lookup: CDR1 MDHEN, CDR2 SYDVKM. The V end lost 7 bases, the J end lost 2 bases, and 15 bases lay between the germline ends. CDR3 nucleotides: TGTGCCAGCACCGAGACTAGGCCTCCCTACGAGCAGTACTTC. This sequence encodes CASTETRPPYEQYF.

This clone was found a few times. The chain employs TRBV7-2 and TRBJ1-2; D not resolved. V was trimmed by 0 bases and J by 8 bases, leaving 16 bases between them. Germline loops: CDR1 SGHTA, CDR2 FQGNSA. This CDR3 is 15 amino acids long. The CDR3 is CASSLAQGSKGGYTF. The CDR3 DNA is TGTGCCAGCAGCTTAGCACAAGGGTCCAAGGGAGGCTACACCTTC.

The chain recombines TRBV5-1 with TRBJ2-4; a weak D match, TRBD1 (5 bases). V was trimmed by 1 base and J by 3 bases, leaving 8 bases between them. Germline V gene data show CDR1 as SGHRS and CDR2 as YFSETQ. CDR3 length equals 14 residues. The CDR3 nucleotides are TGCGCCAGCAGCTTGAGTCAGGGCAAAAACATTCAGTACTTC. Its translation is CASSLSQGKNIQYF.

This chain links TRBV19 with TRBJ2-1; tentative D call: TRBD1 (5 bases). The CDR3 is 13 residues long. The V gene's germline CDR1 is LNHDA and CDR2 SQIVND (reference sequence). Trimming stripped 5 bases from V and 6 bases from J, with 11 bases between. The chain's CDR3 is CASSPRGFNEQFF. Written as DNA, the CDR3 is TGTGCCAGTAGTCCTAGGGGTTTCAATGAGCAGTTCTTC. Complete variable domain (other parts from reference TRBV19 and TRBJ2-1): DGGITQSPKYLFRKEGQNVTLSCEQNLNHDAMYWYRQDPGQGLRLIYYSQIVNDFQKGDIAEGYSVSREKKESFPLTVTSAQKNPTAFYLCASSPRGFNEQFFGPGTRLTVL.

The sample holds one count of this clone. This chain links TRBV9 with TRBJ2-5; 8 nucleotides match TRBD1. Trimming at V came to 4 bases and at J to 4 bases, leaving 9 bases not matched to a gene. Germline V gene data show CDR1 as SGDLS and CDR2 as YYNGEE. The CDR3 is 15 residues long. CDR3 amino acids: CASSFGQGFGETQYF. Written as DNA, the CDR3 is TGTGCCAGCAGCTTTGGACAGGGCTTTGGAGAGACCCAGTACTTC.

The rearrangement links TRBV2 to TRBJ2-5; tentatively, D is TRBD1 or TRBD2 (6 bases each). Germline V CDR1 and CDR2: SNHLY, FYNNEI. The CDR3 is 13 residues long. V was pared by 7 bases and J by 9 bases, with 18 bases between. CDR3 residues: CASNGVGGAAQYF. In DNA form, the CDR3 reads TGTGCCAGCAACGGAGTGGGGGGCGCTGCCCAGTACTTC.

CDR3 residues: CAISVEGAGTEAFF. The CDR3 DNA reads as TGTGCCATCAGTGTGGAGGGGGCAGGGACTGAAGCTTTCTTT. This rearrangement joins TRBV10-3 to TRBJ1-1; the match to TRBD1 covers 7 bases. The trim removed 4 bases at V and 5 bases at J, leaving 7 bases unmatched. CDR3 size: 14 residues. Looked up from germline, CDR1 is ENHRY and CDR2 is SYGVKD.

The rearrangement joins TRBV28 to TRBJ2-1; TRBD2 matches 12 bases. The V and J ends lost 6 bases and 0 bases, in that order; junction bases with no gene match: 3. The CDR3 consists of 16 residues. Germline CDR1 reads MDHEN; CDR2 reads SYDVKM. CDR3 DNA: TGTGCCAGCAGGGGACTAGCGGGTAGCTCCTACAATGAGCAGTTCTTC. Translating it yields CASRGLAGSSYNEQFF.

The chain employs TRBV7-2 and TRBJ2-7, with 9 bases that match TRBD2. Germline-derived CDR1 and CDR2 are SGHTA and FQGNSA. This CDR3 has 15 amino acids. Unmatched junction bases numbered 6, after V lost 5 bases and J lost 1 base. CDR3 bases: TGTGCCAGCAGCCGCGGGGGGGCCTTATCCTACGAGCAGTACTTC. It encodes CASSRGGALSYEQYF.

The chain combines TRBV2 with TRBJ1-5, with TRBD1 matching 8 bases. Germline V gene sequence: CDR1 SNHLY, CDR2 FYNNEI. The CDR3 is 17 residues long. After removal of 7 bases from V and 0 bases from J, the junction contained 11 bases not matched to a gene. This CDR3 reads CASNSATGGSSNQPQHF. CDR3 in DNA: TGTGCCAGCAATTCAGCAACAGGGGGGAGTAGCAATCAGCCCCAGCATTTT.

This chain links TRBV12-2 with TRBJ1-1. TRBV12-2 is a pseudogene. This CDR3 region has 14 residues. The DNA of the CDR3 is TGTGCAAGTCGCCCGGACGGCGAGAACACTGAAGCTTTCTTT. Residues: CASRPDGENTEAFF.

J is TRBJ1-5 and V is TRBV6-2 or TRBV6-3; D call uncertain. This CDR3 is built from 14 residues. Per the germline V gene, CDR1 is MNHEY and CDR2 is SVGEGT. The V gene lost 4 bases and the J gene lost 7 bases, with 14 bases spanning the gap. The CDR3 sequence: CASSFPRPGQPQHF. The CDR3 bases are TGTGCCAGCAGTTTCCCGAGGCCAGGACAGCCCCAGCATTTT.

J is TRBJ1-1 and V is TRBV19; D uncertain. The V end was cut by 3 bases, the J end by 6 bases, with 8 bases between. CDR1 and CDR2 (germline): LNHDA, SQIVND (reference sequence). This CDR3 has 12 residues. The CDR3 sequence: CASSMVGPEAFF. CDR3 sequence (DNA): TGTGCCAGTAGTATGGTAGGGCCTGAAGCTTTCTTT.

The chain carries TRBV19 and TRBJ1-2; the D gene is possibly TRBD1 (5 bases). The CDR3 runs 15 residues. Trimming took off 7 bases at V and 1 base at J, with 16 bases between the two ends. Germline assignment: CDR1 LNHDA and CDR2 SQIVND (reference sequence). CDR3 protein: CASTISGGNNYGYTF. Here the CDR3 DNA reads TGTGCCAGTACCATCAGCGGGGGGAATAACTATGGCTACACCTTC.

This clone has only a few counts. J is TRBJ2-7 and V is TRBV5-4, with 11 nucleotides matching TRBD2. The CDR3 extends over 15 amino acids. The J segment lost 4 bases and the V segment lost 1 base, leaving 4 bases of the junction unmatched. From germline, CDR1 is SGHNT and CDR2 YYREEE (reference sequence). The CDR3 bases are TGTGCCAGCAGCTTGACTAGCGGGAGTAGGTACGAGCAGTACTTC. This codes for CASSLTSGSRYEQYF.

The gene calls are TRBV18 and TRBJ2-1; D remains unclear. This CDR3 is 15 amino acids long. CDR1 is KGHSH and CDR2 is LQKENI in the germline V gene. V lost 3 bases and J lost 0, with 9 bases in between. The CDR3 nucleotides are TGTGCCAGCTCACCCCGCGAGCGCTCCTACAATGAGCAGTTCTTC. Residues: CASSPRERSYNEQFF. Supplemented by reference TRBV18 and TRBJ2-1, the full variable domain reads NAGVMQNPRHLVRRRGQEARLRCSPMKGHSHVYWYRQLPEEGLKFMVYLQKENIIDESGMPKERFSAEFPKEGPSILRIQQVVRGDSAAYFCASSPRERSYNEQFFGPGTRLTVL.

The chain has TRBV5-1 and TRBJ2-7, with a possible D match to TRBD2 (5 bases). Germline V gene sequence: CDR1 SGHRS, CDR2 YFSETQ. Trimming left V 4 bases short and J 7 bases short, with 18 bases between. The length of the CDR3 is 14 residues. The chain's CDR3 is CASSGGSTSDEQYF. The CDR3 DNA reads TGCGCCAGCAGCGGAGGCAGTACTAGTGATGAGCAGTACTTC.